What follows is one T cell receptor delta chain and its context. A much larger clone differs from this one at a single base, so this may be a read error. TCRdb reprocessed the RT-PCR reads using CATT. The profile shows around 1,700 delta-chain clones, approximately 30% of them singletons. This sample is part of a study of gamma-delta T cells after stem cell transplantation. Trimming took 2 bases from V and 2 from J; bases not matched to a gene: 27. Germline V lookup: CDR1 GEAIGNYY, CDR2 EKD. The CDR3 loop spans 22 amino acids. V is TRDV2 and J is TRDJ1; 8 bases line up with TRDD3. This receptor was obtained from a human donor. It is not recorded whose cells these are; they may come from a transplant donor. Sequenced material: gamma-delta T cells. CDR3 residues: CACDIVSQAENTGGPGTDKLIF. CDR3 bases: TGTGCCTGTGACATCGTATCGCAGGCTGAAAATACTGGGGGGCCAGGGACCGATAAACTCATCTTT.